The 29 T cell receptor beta chains in this list originate from one sample, sequenced in a study of T cell repertoires in cytomegalovirus infection. TCRdb processed the reads anew with MiXCR; each CDR3 protein has one entry. Of almost 300,000 distinct CDR3 sequences in the sample, approximately 8.9% were seen once. Sequences were obtained from PBMCs. The receptor source for this set is a human donor in good health (CMV status not recorded). Some clones in this sample may be carry-over from other donors' samples.

The chain has TRBV3-1 and TRBJ1-2, with D hard to call. The CDR3 contains 15 residues. Trimming took off 4 bases at V and 8 bases at J, with 20 bases between the two ends. The germline gives CDR1 LGHDT, CDR2 YNNKEL (reference sequence). The chain's CDR3 is CASSLPQPGKEGYTF. The CDR3 region has the DNA TGTGCCAGCAGCCTCCCGCAGCCAGGAAAGGAAGGCTACACCTTC.

This clonotype came up many times. V is TRBV2 and J is TRBJ2-2, with a possible D match to TRBD1 (5 bases). The germline V gene has CDR1 SNHLY and CDR2 FYNNEI. Trimming shortened V by 8 bases and J by 4 bases, and 14 bases separated the two germline ends. The CDR3 sequence is 14 residues long. For the CDR3, the DNA is TGTGCCAGCTTTCAGGGTATCGGCACCGGGGAGCTGTTTTTT. Translated, it gives CASFQGIGTGELFF.

This clonotype occurred many times. The CDR3 nucleotides read TGCGCCAGCAGCCCCGGGACAGCTCCCATGAACACTGAAGCTTTCTTT. It is translated as CASSPGTAPMNTEAFF. This chain uses TRBV5-1 with TRBJ1-1; the match to TRBD1 covers 7 bases. CDR3 length equals 16 residues. The trim removed 4 bases at V and 0 bases at J, leaving 9 bases unmatched. Germline V gene sequence: CDR1 SGHRS, CDR2 YFSETQ.

This clonotype was seen a few times. This chain joins TRBV20-1 and TRBJ1-2; D is possibly TRBD1 (5 bases). The germline gives CDR1 DFQATT, CDR2 SNEGSKA (reference sequence). The CDR3 runs to 17 residues. Trimming took 0 bases from V and 0 from J, leaving 17 bases between them. The CDR3 loop reads CSARDGNGQGANYGYTF. The CDR3 DNA is TGCAGTGCTAGAGATGGGAACGGCCAGGGAGCTAACTATGGCTACACCTTC.

This clonotype was observed many times. The chain is built from TRBV12-3 or TRBV12-4 and TRBJ2-1; D not certain. V dropped 7 bases and J dropped 4 bases, with 14 bases sitting between them. The CDR3 is 14 amino acids. DNA of the CDR3: TGTGCCAGCAACCCAGGCGGCATTTACAATGAGCAGTTCTTC. Amino acids: CASNPGGIYNEQFF.

The sample holds many counts of this clonotype. J is TRBJ1-1 and V is TRBV7-6; no firm D call. Germline V lookup: CDR1 SGHVS, CDR2 FNYEAQ. Trimming took off 5 bases at V and 7 bases at J, with 11 bases between the two ends. The CDR3 is 12 residues long. CDR3 DNA sequence: TGTGCCAGCAGCCTAGACGGCATTGAAGCTTTCTTT. Encoded protein: CASSLDGIEAFF.

This clonotype was detected a few times. This chain uses TRBV4-3 with TRBJ2-5; D gene unclear. The germline V gene encodes CDR1 LGHNA and CDR2 YSLEER. The length of the CDR3 is 14 residues. V gave up 5 bases and J gave up 1 base, with 11 bases separating them. In DNA, the CDR3 is TGCGCCAGCAGCAAGCAGTGGGGCCAAGAGACCCAGTACTTC. This encodes CASSKQWGQETQYF.

This clonotype was seen many times. V and J are TRBV7-2 and TRBJ2-3; TRBD2 agrees at 11 bases. This CDR3 has 15 residues. Unmatched junction bases numbered 2, after V lost 6 bases and J lost 0 bases. CDR1 is SGHTA and CDR2 is FQGNSA in the germline V gene. The CDR3 nucleotides are TGTGCCAGCAGTCGACTAGCGGGAAGCACAGATACGCAGTATTTT. Its protein is CASSRLAGSTDTQYF.

This clonotype was counted many times. The chain couples TRBV7-9 to TRBJ1-1; D is undetermined. The CDR3 covers 9 residues. Germline-derived CDR1 and CDR2 are SEHNR and FQNEAQ (reference sequence). V was clipped by 4 bases and J by 7 bases, with 1 base between them. Written as DNA, the CDR3 is TGTGCCAGCAGCTATGAAGCTTTCTTT. Its translation is CASSYEAFF.

This clonotype was recorded many times. V and J are TRBV20-1 and TRBJ2-2, with TRBD1 matching 8 bases. CDR3 length: 14 residues. Per germline, CDR1 DFQATT and CDR2 SNEGSKA (reference sequence). J was trimmed by 6 bases and V by 5 bases; bases with no gene match: 8. The CDR3, as DNA: TGCAGTGCTCGAACCGGGACAGGACCCGGGGAGCTGTTTTTT. Its protein product is CSARTGTGPGELFF.

This chain joins TRBV29-1 and TRBJ1-2; possible D gene TRBD1, 6 bases. This CDR3 region has 12 residues. CDR1 and CDR2 from the germline V gene are SQVTM and ANQGSEA. V lost 4 bases, J lost 4 bases, and 10 bases lay in between. The CDR3 DNA sequence: TGCAGCGTTGTAAGACAGGTCTATGGCTACACCTTC. Its protein product is CSVVRQVYGYTF. The full variable domain, in which reference TRBV29-1 and TRBJ1-2 provide the parts outside the CDR3, is SAVISQKPSRDICQRGTSLTIQCQVDSQVTMMFWYRQQPGQSLTLIATANQGSEATYESGFVIDKFPISRPNLTFSTLTVSNMSPEDSSIYLCSVVRQVYGYTFGSGTRLTVV.

The chain recombines TRBV28 with TRBJ1-3; a possible D gene is TRBD1 (6 bases). The CDR3 extends over 19 amino acids. Germline V gives CDR1 MDHEN, CDR2 SYDVKM. Deletions cut 5 bases from V and 0 bases from J, with 23 bases between. CDR3 region: CASSGAALTGGSSGNTIYF. For the CDR3, the DNA is TGTGCCAGCAGTGGGGCAGCCTTGACAGGTGGAAGCTCTGGAAACACCATATATTTT.

This clonotype was recorded at least ten times. The gene calls are TRBV10-3 and TRBJ2-5, with unresolved D. The CDR3 contains 12 residues. Trimming shortened V by 6 bases and J by 4 bases, and 9 bases separated the two germline ends. Germline V gives CDR1 ENHRY, CDR2 SYGVKD. CDR3 loop: CAISLEGETQYF. DNA of the CDR3: TGTGCCATCAGCCTCGAAGGAGAGACCCAGTACTTC.

This clonotype occurred many times. This sequence joins TRBV15 and TRBJ1-1, with 8 bases fitting TRBD1. V trimming: 5 bases; J trimming: 5 bases; junction bases outside the gene matches: 4. The CDR3 consists of 13 residues. Germline-derived CDR1 and CDR2 are LNHNV and YYDKDF (reference sequence). Here the CDR3 DNA reads TGTGCCACCAGCCCAGGGGGCCGGACTGAAGCTTTCTTT. It translates to CATSPGGRTEAFF.

The chain recombines TRBV5-4 with TRBJ2-1, with 8 bases lining up with TRBD2. This CDR3 contains 15 residues. Germline CDR1 reads SGHNT; CDR2 reads YYREEE (reference sequence). The V segment lost 5 bases and the J segment 10 bases; nucleotides outside the gene matches: 14. Here the CDR3 DNA reads TGTGCCAGCAGTCCTCCGGGAGGGAAAGTAGGGGAGCAGTTCTTC. It encodes CASSPPGGKVGEQFF.

This clonotype has a handful of counts. CDR3 protein: CASSLRGASGRPEGETQYF. The CDR3, as DNA: TGTGCCAGCAGCTTAAGAGGAGCTAGCGGGAGACCCGAAGGGGAGACCCAGTACTTC. V usage is TRBV7-2 and J usage is TRBJ2-5, with 10 bases lining up with TRBD2. The CDR3 sequence is 19 residues long. The junction had 17 bases not matched to a gene; V was cut back by 2 bases and J by 5 bases. Germline V gives CDR1 SGHTA, CDR2 FQGNSA.

CDR3 bases: TGTGCCATCAGTGCGGGACAGACAGATACGCAGTATTTT. Translating it yields CAISAGQTDTQYF. The chain recombines TRBV10-3 with TRBJ2-3; 7 bases line up with TRBD1. Germline V gene lookup returns CDR1 ENHRY and CDR2 SYGVKD. The CDR3 totals 13 residues. Trimming took 4 bases from V and 3 from J; bases not matched to a gene: 1.

This clonotype has at least ten counts. This chain joins TRBV19 and TRBJ1-2; the D is unclear. This CDR3 has 15 residues. V gave up 7 bases and J gave up 4 bases, with 19 bases separating them. Germline V lookup: CDR1 LNHDA, CDR2 SQIVND (reference sequence). The CDR3, as DNA: TGTGCCAGTACCCCCGGGCCCGGGGTAGGCTATGGCTACACCTTC. Amino acids: CASTPGPGVGYGYTF.

This clonotype was found many times. This rearrangement joins TRBV14 to TRBJ2-3; D uncertain. Germline V gene lookup returns CDR1 SGHDN and CDR2 FVKESK. Trimming stripped 2 bases from V and 4 bases from J, with 7 bases between. The CDR3 consists of 13 residues. The CDR3 reads CASSQLVPDTQYF. In DNA, the CDR3 is TGTGCCAGCAGCCAACTGGTCCCAGATACGCAGTATTTT. Looking up the rest from reference TRBV14 and TRBJ2-3 gives the full variable domain: EAGVTQFPSHSVIEKGQTVTLRCDPISGHDNLYWYRRVMGKEIKFLLHFVKESKQDESGMPNNRFLAERTGGTYSTLKVQPAELEDSGVYFCASSQLVPDTQYFGPGTRLTVL.

This clonotype was seen repeatedly, ten times or more. The chain has TRBV23-1 and TRBJ2-7; 9 bases line up with TRBD1. TRBV23-1 belongs to the ORF category, with a function that is uncertain. The CDR3 covers 17 residues. The J segment lost 4 bases and the V segment lost 2 bases, leaving 12 bases of the junction unmatched. CDR3 nucleotides: TGCGCCAGCAGTCAAATCCTTTGGACAGGGGATTGTTACGAGCAGTACTTC. This sequence encodes CASSQILWTGDCYEQYF.

This clonotype was seen ten or more times. CDR3 coding DNA: TGTGCCAGCAGCGGACAGGGGGGGAATCAGCCCCAGCATTTT. Amino acid sequence: CASSGQGGNQPQHF. The V and J genes are TRBV2 and TRBJ1-5; TRBD1 matches 10 bases. This CDR3 has 14 residues. The germline V gene has CDR1 SNHLY and CDR2 FYNNEI. V was clipped by 6 bases and J by 4 bases; unmatched bases: 3.

This clonotype was counted ten times or more. The V gene is TRBV2, the J gene TRBJ2-5; 9 nucleotides line up with TRBD1. The trim removed 4 bases at V and 5 bases at J, leaving 2 bases unmatched. This CDR3 spans 13 amino acids. Germline CDR1 reads SNHLY; CDR2 reads FYNNEI. As DNA, the CDR3 is TGTGCCAGCAGTGGGGACAGGGATGAGACCCAGTACTTC. Translated, it gives CASSGDRDETQYF.

This clonotype was counted ten times or more. The genes are TRBV6-5 and TRBJ2-5; D is undetermined. Looked up from germline, CDR1 is MNHEY and CDR2 is SVGAGI. The CDR3 runs 16 residues. V was trimmed by 3 bases and J by 4 bases, leaving 18 bases between them. The CDR3 here is CASSYSVAFSGETQYF. The CDR3, as DNA: TGTGCCAGCAGTTATTCAGTCGCTTTCAGTGGAGAGACCCAGTACTTC.

This clonotype was picked up many times. The chain couples TRBV6-4 to TRBJ2-1; D gene uncertain. V lost 6 bases and J 7 bases, leaving 19 bases between the germline ends. The CDR3 length is 15 residues. Looked up from germline, CDR1 is MRHNA and CDR2 is SNTAGT. CDR3 amino acids: CASSAELSSSNEQFF. The CDR3 nucleotides read TGTGCCAGCAGCGCCGAGTTGAGTTCCTCGAATGAGCAGTTCTTC.

In its sample, this clonotype was seen many times. The chain uses TRBV5-4 and TRBJ2-5; 8 bases are a match to TRBD1. This CDR3 comprises 18 residues. The V and J ends lost 0 bases and 9 bases, in that order; junction bases with no gene match: 19. CDR1 is SGHNT, CDR2 YYREEE, per germline (reference sequence). The CDR3 reads CASSLEGRQGKGLEAQYF. The CDR3 DNA follows: TGTGCCAGCAGCTTGGAGGGGAGACAGGGGAAAGGTCTGGAGGCCCAGTACTTC.

This clonotype showed up many times. The V gene is TRBV6-2 or TRBV6-3, the J gene TRBJ2-7; D ambiguous. The CDR3 spans 13 residues. In germline, CDR1 is MNHEY, CDR2 SVGEGT. Trimming cost V 4 bases and J 2 bases, with 9 bases left between them. In DNA form, the CDR3 reads TGTGCCAGCAGTTCGGGCAGAGCCTACGAGCAGTACGTC. Its translation: CASSSGRAYEQYV.

This clonotype was seen ten or more times. V usage is TRBV19 and J usage is TRBJ1-5; 9 positions match TRBD1. V shed 6 bases, J shed 6 bases, and the junction held 6 bases outside the gene matches. In germline, CDR1 is LNHDA, CDR2 SQIVND (reference sequence). The CDR3 is 14 residues long. Here the CDR3 reads CASSYTGGFQPQHF. CDR3 nucleotides: TGTGCCAGTAGCTACACAGGGGGCTTTCAGCCCCAGCATTTT.

This clonotype was seen many times. V is TRBV25-1 and J is TRBJ2-2; tentatively, D is TRBD2 (6 bases). V dropped 2 bases and J dropped 5 bases, with 12 bases sitting between them. Per germline, CDR1 MGHDK and CDR2 SYGVNS. The CDR3 is 15 amino acids. The CDR3 sequence: CASSEAPRGTGELFF. The CDR3 DNA is TGTGCCAGCAGTGAAGCCCCTCGGGGGACCGGGGAGCTGTTTTTT.

This clonotype was counted at least ten times. The chain combines TRBV28 with TRBJ2-1; TRBD1 agrees at 11 bases. Germline CDR1 is MDHEN and CDR2 is SYDVKM. The CDR3 covers 16 residues. The trim removed 5 bases at V and 8 bases at J, leaving 11 bases unmatched. The CDR3 sequence: CASSLYRTGGFDEQFF. CDR3 bases: TGTGCCAGCAGTCTATACCGGACAGGGGGCTTCGATGAGCAGTTCTTC.